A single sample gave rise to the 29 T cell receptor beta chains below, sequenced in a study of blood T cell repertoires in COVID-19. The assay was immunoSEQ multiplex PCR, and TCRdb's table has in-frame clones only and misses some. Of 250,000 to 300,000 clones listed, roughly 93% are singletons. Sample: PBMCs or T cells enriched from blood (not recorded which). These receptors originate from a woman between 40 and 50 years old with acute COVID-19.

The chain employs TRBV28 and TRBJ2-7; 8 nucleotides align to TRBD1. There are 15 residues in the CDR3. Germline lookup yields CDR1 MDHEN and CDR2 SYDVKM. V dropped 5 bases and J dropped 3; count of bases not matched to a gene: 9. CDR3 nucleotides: TGTGCCAGCAGTCCCTATAGGACAGGGATCTACGAGCAGTACTTC. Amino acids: CASSPYRTGIYEQYF.

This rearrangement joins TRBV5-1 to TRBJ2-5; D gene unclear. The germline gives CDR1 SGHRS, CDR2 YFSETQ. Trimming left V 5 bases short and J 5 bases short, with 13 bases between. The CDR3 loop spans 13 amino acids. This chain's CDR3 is CASRTGRRETQYF. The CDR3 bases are TGCGCCAGCAGGACGGGTCGTCGGGAGACCCAGTACTTC.

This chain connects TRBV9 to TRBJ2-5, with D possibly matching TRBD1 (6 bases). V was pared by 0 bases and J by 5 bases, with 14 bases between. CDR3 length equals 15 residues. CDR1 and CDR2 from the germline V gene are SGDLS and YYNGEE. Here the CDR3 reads CASSVGYRVWETQYF. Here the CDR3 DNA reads TGTGCCAGCAGCGTAGGCTACAGGGTTTGGGAGACCCAGTACTTC.

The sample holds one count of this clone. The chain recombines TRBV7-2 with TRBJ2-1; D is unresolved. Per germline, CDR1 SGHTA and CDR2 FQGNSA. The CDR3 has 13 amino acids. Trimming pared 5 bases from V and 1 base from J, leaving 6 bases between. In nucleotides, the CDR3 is TGTGCCAGCAGCCCCCAATCCTACAATGAGCAGTTCTTC. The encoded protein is CASSPQSYNEQFF. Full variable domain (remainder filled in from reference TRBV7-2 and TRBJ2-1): GAGVSQSPSNKVTEKGKDVELRCDPISGHTALYWYRQSLGQGLEFLIYFQGNSAPDKSGLPSDRFSAERTGGSVSTLTIQRTQQEDSAVYLCASSPQSYNEQFFGPGTRLTVL.

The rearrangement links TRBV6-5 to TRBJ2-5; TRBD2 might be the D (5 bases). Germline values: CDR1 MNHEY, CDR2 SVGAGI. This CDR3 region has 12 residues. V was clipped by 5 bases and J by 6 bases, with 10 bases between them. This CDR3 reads CASSQDFQTQYF. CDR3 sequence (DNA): TGTGCCAGCAGTCAGGACTTCCAGACCCAGTACTTC.

This CDR3 reads CASSEGPTGGGSPLHF. The CDR3 nucleotides are TGTGCCAGCAGTGAAGGGCCGACAGGAGGCGGTTCACCCCTCCACTTT. This rearrangement joins TRBV2 to TRBJ1-6; D possibly corresponds to TRBD1 (6 bases). Germline loops: CDR1 SNHLY, CDR2 FYNNEI. The CDR3 spans 16 residues. The germline V and J ends were trimmed by 1 base and 9 bases, with 16 bases remaining between them.

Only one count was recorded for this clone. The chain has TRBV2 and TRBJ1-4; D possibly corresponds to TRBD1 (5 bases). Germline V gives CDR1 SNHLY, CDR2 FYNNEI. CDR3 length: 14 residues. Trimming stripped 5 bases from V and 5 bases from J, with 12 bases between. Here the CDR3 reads CASSPGGKNEKLFF. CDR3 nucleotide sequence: TGTGCCAGCAGTCCGGGGGGGAAAAATGAAAAACTGTTTTTT.

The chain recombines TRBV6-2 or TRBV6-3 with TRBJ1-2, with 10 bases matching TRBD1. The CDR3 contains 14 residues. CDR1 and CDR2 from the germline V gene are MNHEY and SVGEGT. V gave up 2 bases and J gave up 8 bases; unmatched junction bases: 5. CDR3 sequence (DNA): TGTGCCAGCAGTTACCGGGGACAGGGGAACGGCTACACCTTC. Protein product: CASSYRGQGNGYTF.

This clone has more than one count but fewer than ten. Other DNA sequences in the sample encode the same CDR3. Here the CDR3 reads CASSPRTGYGYTF. Written as DNA, the CDR3 is TGTGCCAGCAGTCCGCGGACAGGCTATGGCTACACCTTC. This chain connects TRBV12-3 or TRBV12-4 to TRBJ1-2; 7 positions match TRBD1. The CDR3 runs to 13 residues. V shed 5 bases and J 4 bases; nucleotides not matched to a gene: 4.

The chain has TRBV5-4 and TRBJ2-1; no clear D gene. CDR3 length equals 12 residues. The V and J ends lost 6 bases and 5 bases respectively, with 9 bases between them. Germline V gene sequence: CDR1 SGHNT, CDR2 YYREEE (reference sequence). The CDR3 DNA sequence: TGTGCCAGCACCTTTTTCGACAATGAGCAGTTCTTC. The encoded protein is CASTFFDNEQFF.

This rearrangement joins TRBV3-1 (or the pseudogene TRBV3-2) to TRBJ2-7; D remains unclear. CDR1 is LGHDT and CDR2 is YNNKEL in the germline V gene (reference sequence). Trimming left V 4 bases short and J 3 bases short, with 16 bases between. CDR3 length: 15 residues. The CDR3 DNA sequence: TGTGCCAGCAGCCGGCAGAATTTTCTTTTCTACGAGCAGTACTTC. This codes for CASSRQNFLFYEQYF.

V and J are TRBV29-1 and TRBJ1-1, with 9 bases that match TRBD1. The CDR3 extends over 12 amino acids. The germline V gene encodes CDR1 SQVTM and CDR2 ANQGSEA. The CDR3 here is CSYRGLSTEAFF. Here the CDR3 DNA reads TGCAGTTACAGGGGGCTCAGCACTGAAGCTTTCTTT. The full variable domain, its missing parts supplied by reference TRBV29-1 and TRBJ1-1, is SAVISQKPSRDICQRGTSLTIQCQVDSQVTMMFWYRQQPGQSLTLIATANQGSEATYESGFVIDKFPISRPNLTFSTLTVSNMSPEDSSIYLCSYRGLSTEAFFGQGTRLTVV.

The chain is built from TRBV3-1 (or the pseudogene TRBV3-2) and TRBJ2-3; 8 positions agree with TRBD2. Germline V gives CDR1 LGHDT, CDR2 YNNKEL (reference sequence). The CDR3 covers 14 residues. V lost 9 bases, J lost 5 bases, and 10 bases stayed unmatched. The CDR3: CASTQREFQDTQYF. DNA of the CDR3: TGTGCCAGTACTCAGCGGGAGTTCCAAGATACGCAGTATTTT.

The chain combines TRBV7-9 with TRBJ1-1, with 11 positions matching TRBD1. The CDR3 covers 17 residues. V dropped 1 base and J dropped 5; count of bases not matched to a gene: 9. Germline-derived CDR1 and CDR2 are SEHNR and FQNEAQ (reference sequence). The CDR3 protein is CASSLGPGTGGRTEAFF. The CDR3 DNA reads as TGTGCCAGCAGCTTAGGACCTGGGACAGGGGGAAGAACTGAAGCTTTCTTT.

CDR3 sequence: CASSRSTGVTQYF. In DNA form, the CDR3 reads TGCGCCAGCAGCCGGTCTACAGGGGTGACCCAGTACTTC. The chain couples TRBV5-1 to TRBJ2-5, with 7 bases matching TRBD1. There are 13 residues in the CDR3. V gave up 4 bases and J gave up 7 bases; unmatched junction bases: 7. The V gene's germline CDR1 is SGHRS and CDR2 YFSETQ.

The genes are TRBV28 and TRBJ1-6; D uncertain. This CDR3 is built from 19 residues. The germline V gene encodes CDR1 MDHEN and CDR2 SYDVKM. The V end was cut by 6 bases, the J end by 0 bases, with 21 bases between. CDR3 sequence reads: CASSPGSGRTSSYNSPLHF. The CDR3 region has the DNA TGTGCCAGCAGCCCCGGGTCTGGGCGGACTAGCTCCTATAATTCACCCCTCCACTTT.

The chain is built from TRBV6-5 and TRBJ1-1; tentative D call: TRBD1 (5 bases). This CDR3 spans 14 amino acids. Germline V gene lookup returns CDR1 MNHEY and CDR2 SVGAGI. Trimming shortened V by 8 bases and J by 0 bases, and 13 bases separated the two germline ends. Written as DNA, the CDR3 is TGTGCCAGCGGAGTATGGGGCCTGAACACTGAAGCTTTCTTT. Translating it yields CASGVWGLNTEAFF.

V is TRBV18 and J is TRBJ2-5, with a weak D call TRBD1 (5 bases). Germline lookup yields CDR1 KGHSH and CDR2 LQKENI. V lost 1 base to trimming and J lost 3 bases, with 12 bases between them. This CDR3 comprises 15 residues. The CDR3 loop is CASSPQTGREETQYF. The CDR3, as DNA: TGTGCCAGCTCACCACAAACTGGCAGGGAAGAGACCCAGTACTTC.

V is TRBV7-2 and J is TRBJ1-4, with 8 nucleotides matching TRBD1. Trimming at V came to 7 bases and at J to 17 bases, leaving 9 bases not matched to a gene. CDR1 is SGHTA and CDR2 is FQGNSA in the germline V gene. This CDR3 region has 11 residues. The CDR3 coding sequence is TGTGCCAGCATCCCGACAGGGGCGTGTTTTTTT. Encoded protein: CASIPTGACFF.

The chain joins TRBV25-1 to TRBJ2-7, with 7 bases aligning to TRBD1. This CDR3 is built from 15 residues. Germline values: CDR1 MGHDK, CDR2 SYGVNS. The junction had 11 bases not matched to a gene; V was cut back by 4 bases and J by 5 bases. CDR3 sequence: CASSVPGQHVDEQYF. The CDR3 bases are TGTGCCAGCAGTGTACCGGGACAGCACGTGGACGAGCAGTACTTC.

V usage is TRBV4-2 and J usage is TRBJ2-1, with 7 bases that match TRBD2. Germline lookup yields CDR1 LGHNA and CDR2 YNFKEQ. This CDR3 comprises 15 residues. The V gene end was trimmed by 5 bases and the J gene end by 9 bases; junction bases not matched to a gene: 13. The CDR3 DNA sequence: TGTGCCAGCAGCGAACCGGGACTATCAGTTGGTGAGCAGTTCTTC. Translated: CASSEPGLSVGEQFF.

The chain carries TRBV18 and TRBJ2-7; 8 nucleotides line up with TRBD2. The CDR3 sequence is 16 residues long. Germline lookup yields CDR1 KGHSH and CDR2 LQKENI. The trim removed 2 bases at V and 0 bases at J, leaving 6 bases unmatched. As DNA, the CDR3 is TGTGCCAGCTCACCAGAGGGTACTAGCGGCTCCTACGAGCAGTACTTC. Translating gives CASSPEGTSGSYEQYF.

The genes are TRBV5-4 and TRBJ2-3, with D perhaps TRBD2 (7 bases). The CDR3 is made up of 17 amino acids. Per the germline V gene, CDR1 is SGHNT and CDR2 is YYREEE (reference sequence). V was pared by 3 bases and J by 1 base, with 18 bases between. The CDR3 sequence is CASSSGGGPRGTDTQYF. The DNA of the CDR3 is TGTGCCAGCAGCTCGGGGGGCGGACCCCGGGGCACAGATACGCAGTATTTT.

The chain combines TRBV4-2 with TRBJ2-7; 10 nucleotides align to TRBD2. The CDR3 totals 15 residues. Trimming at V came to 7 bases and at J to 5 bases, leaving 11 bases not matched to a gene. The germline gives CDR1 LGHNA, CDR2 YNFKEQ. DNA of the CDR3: TGTGCCAGCAATTCCGGCGGGCTAGCGGGAGACGAGCAGTACTTC. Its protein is CASNSGGLAGDEQYF.

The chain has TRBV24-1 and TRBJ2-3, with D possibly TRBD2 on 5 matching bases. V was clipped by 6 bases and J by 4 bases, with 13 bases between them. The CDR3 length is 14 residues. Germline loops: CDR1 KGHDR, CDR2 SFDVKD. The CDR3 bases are TGTGCCACCAGTTATGGGCTAGCAGCAGATACGCAGTATTTT. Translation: CATSYGLAADTQYF.

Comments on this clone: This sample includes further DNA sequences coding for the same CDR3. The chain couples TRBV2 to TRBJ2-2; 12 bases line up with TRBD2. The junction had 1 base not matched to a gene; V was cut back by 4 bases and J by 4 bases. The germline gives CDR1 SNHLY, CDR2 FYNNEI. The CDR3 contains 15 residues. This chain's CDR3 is CASSASGGATGELFF. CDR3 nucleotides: TGTGCCAGCAGTGCTAGCGGGGGGGCCACCGGGGAGCTGTTTTTT.

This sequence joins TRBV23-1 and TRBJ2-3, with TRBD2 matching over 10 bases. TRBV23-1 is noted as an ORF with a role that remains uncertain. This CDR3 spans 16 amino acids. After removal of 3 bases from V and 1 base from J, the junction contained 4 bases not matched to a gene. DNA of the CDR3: TGCGCCAGCAGTCAGTCTAGCGGGGGTTGCACAGATACGCAGTATTTT. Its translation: CASSQSSGGCTDTQYF.

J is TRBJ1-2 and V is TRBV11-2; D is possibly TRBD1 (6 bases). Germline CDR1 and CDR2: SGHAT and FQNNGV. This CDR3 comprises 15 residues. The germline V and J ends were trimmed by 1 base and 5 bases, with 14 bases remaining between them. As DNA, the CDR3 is TGTGCCAGCAGCTTAGGGCAACAGGGTATTTATGGCTACACCTTC. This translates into CASSLGQQGIYGYTF.

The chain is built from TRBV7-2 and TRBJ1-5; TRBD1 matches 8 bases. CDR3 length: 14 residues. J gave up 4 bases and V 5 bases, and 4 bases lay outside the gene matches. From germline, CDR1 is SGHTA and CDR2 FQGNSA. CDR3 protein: CASSRNRGNQPQHF. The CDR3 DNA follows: TGTGCCAGCAGCCGGAACAGGGGGAATCAGCCCCAGCATTTT.